This T cell receptor beta chain was sequenced for a study of control samples from healthy donors and cancer patients. This CDR3 has 17 residues. V lost 2 bases to trimming and J lost 0 bases, with 16 bases between them. Germline assignment: CDR1 MRHNA and CDR2 SNTAGT. Method: immunoSEQ multiplex PCR; TCRdb's copy keeps in-frame clones and lacks some. The table has around 160,000 clones, 93% seen once; the top ten hold approximately 5.7%. V gene TRBV6-4 combines with J gene TRBJ1-2; possible D gene TRBD1, 5 bases. The clonotype was recovered from a man aged 18 to 35 in good health. Sequencing was carried out using blood. The CDR3 loop is CASSDHPTGGTNYGYTF. CDR3 in DNA: TGTGCCAGCAGTGACCATCCGACGGGGGGGACTAACTATGGCTACACCTTC.